This T cell receptor beta chain was retrieved from a study of T cells after yellow fever vaccination. This clonotype was recorded a few times. Its antigen is undetermined. This CDR3 is 12 amino acids long. The V gene's germline CDR1 is SGDLS and CDR2 YYNGEE. V was clipped by 0 bases and J by 8 bases, with 6 bases between them. Study-level points and caveats: Clones that expanded after primary vaccination mostly reappeared after the booster (roughly 95% CD4, approximately 87% CD8).

A universal primer site and UMIs were added as TCR cDNA was made by 5'RACE template switching. TCRdb passed the 5' RACE reads through MiXCR, listing each CDR3 protein once. Among about 170,000 distinct CDR3 sequences listed, approximately 10% were seen once. This sequence joins TRBV9 and TRBJ2-1; no definite D call. The source is a man aged 18 to 29 who received the YFV17D yellow fever vaccine. Sequenced material: CD8+ T cells sorted from PBMCs, taken 15 days after the yellow fever booster vaccination. The CDR3 sequence: CASSVVSHEQFF. Written as DNA, the CDR3 is TGTGCCAGCAGCGTAGTGTCCCATGAGCAGTTCTTC.